The 20 T cell receptor beta chains given below trace back to one sample, sequenced in a study of blood T cell repertoires in COVID-19. Produced via immunoSEQ multiplex PCR; TCRdb's table is partial and in-frame only. Of 85,000 to 130,000 clones listed, approximately 84% are singletons. Sequencing was carried out using peripheral blood. The source is a man between 60 and 75 years old with acute or convalescent COVID-19.

The chain is built from TRBV11-2 and TRBJ1-1; no clear D gene. The CDR3 runs to 19 residues. Germline CDR1 reads SGHAT; CDR2 reads FQNNGV. Trimming removed 0 bases from V and 0 bases from J, with 20 bases in between. The CDR3 region is CASSLDRGRAGELNTEAFF. The CDR3 nucleotides are TGTGCCAGCAGCTTAGATCGAGGTAGGGCCGGGGAGCTGAACACTGAAGCTTTCTTT.

CDR3 in amino acids: CSVDFSPGVRETQYF. For the CDR3, the DNA is TGCAGCGTTGACTTTTCGCCAGGGGTGAGGGAGACCCAGTACTTC. The V and J genes are TRBV29-1 and TRBJ2-5; maybe TRBD1 (6 bases). The V end was cut by 3 bases, the J end by 5 bases, with 19 bases between. The CDR3 covers 15 residues. CDR1 is SQVTM and CDR2 is ANQGSEA in the germline V gene.

This clone has just a few counts. The chain is built from TRBV2 and TRBJ1-1; D uncertain. Trimming shortened V by 10 bases and J by 4 bases, and 13 bases separated the two germline ends. The CDR3 loop spans 12 amino acids. The V gene's germline CDR1 is SNHLY and CDR2 FYNNEI. The CDR3 nucleotides are TGTGCCACCTCGAAGAGGATCACTGAAGCTTTCTTT. The encoded protein is CATSKRITEAFF.

This sequence joins TRBV11-3 and TRBJ1-2; a possible D gene is TRBD1 (5 bases). There are 15 residues in the CDR3. Germline CDR1 and CDR2: SGHNT and YENEEA. V lost 0 bases to trimming and J lost 0 bases, with 8 bases between them. This chain's CDR3 is CASSLEGGSNYGYTF. CDR3 bases: TGTGCCAGCAGCTTAGAGGGGGGGTCTAACTATGGCTACACCTTC.

This clone was observed a single time. This chain joins TRBV28 and TRBJ1-2; no clear D gene. The CDR3 is made up of 14 amino acids. Trimming pared 3 bases from V and 0 bases from J, leaving 8 bases between. In germline, CDR1 is MDHEN, CDR2 SYDVKM. The CDR3 protein is CASSFHGANYGYTF. CDR3 bases: TGTGCCAGCAGTTTTCACGGAGCTAACTATGGCTACACCTTC.

This clone was detected many times. This chain joins TRBV25-1 and TRBJ2-3, with D possibly being TRBD1 (6 bases). V gave up 7 bases and J gave up 4 bases, with 21 bases separating them. The CDR3 has 16 amino acids. The germline CDR1 and CDR2 sequences are MGHDK and SYGVNS. The CDR3 bases are TGTGCCAGCACCCACTCCGGGGCAGGGGACCCAGATACGCAGTATTTT. It translates to CASTHSGAGDPDTQYF.

The chain couples TRBV18 to TRBJ1-5; no clear D. Trimming took off 1 base at V and 12 bases at J, with 13 bases between the two ends. Germline assignment: CDR1 KGHSH and CDR2 LQKENI. The CDR3 length is 13 residues. For the CDR3, the DNA is TGTGCCAGCTCACCACGCGAGTCGCAGGACCAGCATTTT. It yields the protein CASSPRESQDQHF.

This clone showed up many times. The chain links TRBV7-9 to TRBJ1-1; 7 bases are a match to TRBD1. The CDR3 has 15 residues. CDR1 is SEHNR and CDR2 is FQNEAQ in the germline V gene (reference sequence). With 5 bases clipped from V and 0 bases from J, the junction kept 6 bases outside the gene matches. The DNA of the CDR3 is TGTGCCAGCAGCCTTCTAGGGGGCATGAACACTGAAGCTTTCTTT. Protein product: CASSLLGGMNTEAFF.

The chain employs TRBV6-2 or TRBV6-3 and TRBJ1-2; D call uncertain. The V and J ends lost 2 bases and 7 bases respectively, with 14 bases between them. CDR3 length equals 14 residues. Germline V gene lookup returns CDR1 MNHEY and CDR2 SVGEGT. The CDR3 sequence: CASSYLGLRVGYTF. CDR3 coding DNA: TGTGCCAGCAGTTACCTCGGATTACGGGTTGGCTACACCTTC.

The chain uses TRBV24-1 and TRBJ2-1; tentative D call: TRBD1 (5 bases). The V end was cut by 0 bases, the J end by 11 bases, with 13 bases between. Germline V gene lookup returns CDR1 KGHDR and CDR2 SFDVKD. This CDR3 has 14 amino acids. CDR3 region: CATSDLLKTEQQFF. Here the CDR3 DNA reads TGTGCCACCAGTGATTTGCTAAAGACAGAACAGCAGTTCTTC.

This rearrangement joins TRBV10-2 to TRBJ2-1; 7 nucleotides line up with TRBD2. The CDR3 consists of 15 residues. Germline-derived CDR1 and CDR2 are WSHSY and SAAADI. V was pared by 8 bases and J by 8 bases, with 15 bases of the junction left unmatched. DNA of the CDR3: TGCGCCAGCGAGCGGGATATCGCCATACGGGATGAGCAGTTCTTC. This sequence encodes CASERDIAIRDEQFF.

The chain combines TRBV11-2 with TRBJ2-5; D remains unclear. There are 14 residues in the CDR3. Deletions cut 0 bases from V and 5 bases from J, with 10 bases between. Germline CDR1 and CDR2: SGHAT and FQNNGV. CDR3 residues: CASSLDRTGETQYF. The CDR3, as DNA: TGTGCCAGCAGCTTAGATCGAACCGGGGAGACCCAGTACTTC.

The gene calls are TRBV10-2 and TRBJ2-5, with TRBD1 as a possible D gene (5 bases). Per germline, CDR1 WSHSY and CDR2 SAAADI. This CDR3 region has 13 residues. V was trimmed by 6 bases and J by 1 base, leaving 9 bases between them. This chain's CDR3 is CASRIDSQETQYF. CDR3 in DNA: TGCGCCAGCAGAATAGACAGCCAAGAGACCCAGTACTTC.

The chain combines TRBV2 with TRBJ1-5, with unresolved D. Per the germline V gene, CDR1 is SNHLY and CDR2 is FYNNEI. This CDR3 is 15 amino acids long. The germline V and J ends were trimmed by 8 bases and 4 bases, with 18 bases remaining between them. DNA for the CDR3: TGTGCCAGCGCCCCGGAGGCAGGCCTGAATCAGCCCCAGCATTTT. It codes for CASAPEAGLNQPQHF.

The chain carries TRBV11-2 and TRBJ1-2; 9 bases are shared with TRBD1. The CDR3 extends over 19 amino acids. The junction had 26 bases not matched to a gene; V was cut back by 1 base and J by 14 bases. Germline CDR1 and CDR2: SGHAT and FQNNGV. CDR3 protein: CASSLALLLDRGPLGRKTF. In DNA, the CDR3 is TGTGCCAGCAGCTTAGCCCTTCTGCTGGACAGGGGTCCACTCGGGCGGAAAACCTTC.

This clone was recorded only once. The chain links TRBV2 to TRBJ2-1; no definite D call. This CDR3 is 12 amino acids long. The V gene lost 5 bases and the J gene lost 8 bases, with 10 bases spanning the gap. Germline CDR1 is SNHLY and CDR2 is FYNNEI. CDR3 nucleotide sequence: TGTGCCAGCAGTCCGTCGTCGGATGAGCAGTTCTTC. Translated: CASSPSSDEQFF.

The V gene is TRBV27, the J gene TRBJ1-1; D ambiguous. Trimming removed 2 bases from V and 1 base from J, with 8 bases in between. CDR1 is MNHEY, CDR2 SMNVEV, per germline (reference sequence). The CDR3 covers 14 residues. The CDR3 region is CASSLAGSNTEAFF. CDR3 DNA: TGTGCCAGCAGTTTAGCCGGGTCGAACACTGAAGCTTTCTTT.

The rearrangement joins TRBV9 to TRBJ1-1; D may be TRBD1 (6 bases). Per the germline V gene, CDR1 is SGDLS and CDR2 is YYNGEE. The CDR3 has 14 amino acids. V lost 4 bases to trimming and J lost 1 base, with 11 bases between them. The CDR3 sequence is CASSPTQGNTEAFF. CDR3 DNA sequence: TGTGCCAGCAGCCCGACACAGGGGAACACTGAAGCTTTCTTT.

The gene calls are TRBV27 and TRBJ1-1; TRBD1 is a possible D gene (6 bases). The length of the CDR3 is 13 residues. CDR1 is MNHEY and CDR2 is SMNVEV in the germline V gene (reference sequence). Trimming cost V 3 bases and J 11 bases, with 16 bases left between them. CDR3 region: CASSLSQGSAAFF. DNA of the CDR3: TGTGCCAGCAGTTTGTCTCAGGGGTCCGCGGCTTTCTTT.

The chain recombines TRBV19 with TRBJ2-5; D might be TRBD1 (6 bases). Germline CDR1 reads LNHDA; CDR2 reads SQIVND (reference sequence). The CDR3 covers 17 residues. V was clipped by 4 bases and J by 1 base, with 19 bases between them. This CDR3 is CASSTDPTGQLQETQYF. CDR3 nucleotides: TGTGCCAGTAGTACAGATCCGACCGGACAGCTCCAAGAGACCCAGTACTTC.